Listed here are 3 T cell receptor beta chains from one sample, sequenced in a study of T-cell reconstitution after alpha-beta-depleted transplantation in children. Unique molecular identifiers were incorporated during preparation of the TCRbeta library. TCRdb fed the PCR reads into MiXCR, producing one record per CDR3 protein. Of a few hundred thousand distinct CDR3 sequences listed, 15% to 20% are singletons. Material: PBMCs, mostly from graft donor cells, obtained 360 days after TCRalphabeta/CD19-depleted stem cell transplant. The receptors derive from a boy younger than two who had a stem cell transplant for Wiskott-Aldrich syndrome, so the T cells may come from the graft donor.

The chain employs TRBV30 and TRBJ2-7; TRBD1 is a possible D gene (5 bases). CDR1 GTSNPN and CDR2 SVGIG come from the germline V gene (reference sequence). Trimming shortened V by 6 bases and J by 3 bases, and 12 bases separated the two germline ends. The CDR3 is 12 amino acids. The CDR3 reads CACGPTGYEQYF. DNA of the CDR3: TGTGCCTGCGGACCTACAGGCTACGAGCAGTACTTC. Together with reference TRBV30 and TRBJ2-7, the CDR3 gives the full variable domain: SQTIHQWPATLVQPVGSPLSLECTVEGTSNPNLYWYRQAAGRGLQLLFYSVGIGQISSEVPQNLSASRPQDRQFILSSKKLLLSDSGFYLCACGPTGYEQYFGPGTRLTVT.

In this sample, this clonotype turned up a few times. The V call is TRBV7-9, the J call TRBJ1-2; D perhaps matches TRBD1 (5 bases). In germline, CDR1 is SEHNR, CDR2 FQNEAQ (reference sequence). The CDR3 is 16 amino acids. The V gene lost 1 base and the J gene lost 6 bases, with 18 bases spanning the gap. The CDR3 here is CASSLGAGRPFDGYTF. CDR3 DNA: TGTGCCAGCAGCTTAGGAGCAGGGCGGCCTTTCGATGGCTACACCTTC.

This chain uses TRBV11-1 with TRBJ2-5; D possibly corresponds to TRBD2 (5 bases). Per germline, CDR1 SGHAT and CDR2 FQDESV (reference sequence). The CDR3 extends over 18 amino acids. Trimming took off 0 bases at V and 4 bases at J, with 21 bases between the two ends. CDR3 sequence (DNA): TGTGCCAGCAGCTTAGCGAGGGAGTACCTGAGGGTAGGAGAGACCCAGTACTTC. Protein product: CASSLAREYLRVGETQYF. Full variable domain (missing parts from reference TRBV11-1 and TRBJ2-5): EAEVAQSPRYKITEKSQAVAFWCDPISGHATLYWYRQILGQGPELLVQFQDESVVDDSQLPKDRFSAERLKGVDSTLKIQPAELGDSAMYLCASSLAREYLRVGETQYFGPGTRLLVL.